One sample yielded the 27 T cell receptor beta chains listed below, sequenced in a study of shared clonotypes between healthy human individuals. Assay: immunoSEQ multiplex PCR; the TCRdb copy retains only in-frame clones and omits some. The sample yields hundreds of thousands of clones, about two thirds seen once. Sequencing used memory CD4+ T cells sorted from blood. The sample's subset: CD45RA-negative fraction. The source is a woman in her 30s in good health.

The rearrangement links TRBV7-2 to TRBJ2-6; D tentatively fits TRBD1 or TRBD2 (6 bases each). Trimming shortened V by 2 bases and J by 1 base, and 9 bases separated the two germline ends. The CDR3 contains 16 residues. Germline values: CDR1 SGHTA, CDR2 FQGNSA. CDR3 nucleotide sequence: TGTGCCAGCAGCTTAAAGGGGGGATCTGGGGCCAACGTCCTGACTTTC. It translates to CASSLKGGSGANVLTF.

This chain joins TRBV29-1 and TRBJ2-7, with D perhaps given as TRBD1 or TRBD2 (5 bases each). CDR1 is SQVTM and CDR2 is ANQGSEA in the germline V gene. V lost 0 bases to trimming and J lost 2 bases, with 17 bases between them. The CDR3 covers 16 residues. Written as DNA, the CDR3 is TGCAGCGTTGAAGATCGTTCAGGGATCGGGACCTACGAGCAGTACTTC. It specifies CSVEDRSGIGTYEQYF.

V gene TRBV11-2 combines with J gene TRBJ2-3; the D gene is possibly TRBD2 (5 bases). This CDR3 region has 14 residues. Germline values: CDR1 SGHAT, CDR2 FQNNGV. Trimming shortened V by 0 bases and J by 8 bases, and 12 bases separated the two germline ends. This chain's CDR3 is CASSLEPTAGTQYF. CDR3 coding DNA: TGTGCCAGCAGCTTAGAGCCGACCGCGGGTACGCAGTATTTT.

Details on this clone: A read error may be the cause here, since a much bigger clone is one base away. The sample carries other DNA sequences with the same CDR3. This chain connects TRBV7-6 to TRBJ2-7; D is unclear. V was clipped by 2 bases and J by 0 bases, with 11 bases between them. Germline values: CDR1 SGHVS, CDR2 FNYEAQ. The CDR3 sequence is 15 residues long. The CDR3 region has the DNA TGTGCCAGCAGCTTATTTCCATCGAGCTCCTACGAGCAGTACTTC. Its translation: CASSLFPSSSYEQYF.

The V call is TRBV28, the J call TRBJ2-3; D unclear. Germline V gene lookup returns CDR1 MDHEN and CDR2 SYDVKM. Trimming cost V 3 bases and J 0 bases, with 13 bases left between them. The CDR3 sequence is 16 residues long. The DNA for the CDR3 is TGTGCCAGCAGTTTTGGGAAGGGCCCTAGCACAGATACGCAGTATTTT. Encoded protein: CASSFGKGPSTDTQYF.

The rearrangement joins TRBV29-1 to TRBJ1-3, with 7 bases identical to TRBD1. V trimming: 7 bases; J trimming: 2 bases; junction bases outside the gene matches: 11. Per germline, CDR1 SQVTM and CDR2 ANQGSEA. The CDR3 contains 15 residues. CDR3 nucleotides: TGCAGCGCTGGGCGGGGGCAGGGGGCTGGAAACACCATATATTTT. This gives the protein CSAGRGQGAGNTIYF.

The chain joins TRBV2 to TRBJ2-3, with D possibly TRBD1 on 5 matching bases. The CDR3 runs 14 residues. The germline gives CDR1 SNHLY, CDR2 FYNNEI. The germline V and J ends were trimmed by 7 bases and 1 base, with 12 bases remaining between them. Written as DNA, the CDR3 is TGTGCCAGCAAGGTAGTAGGGGGCACAGATACGCAGTATTTT. Translating gives CASKVVGGTDTQYF.

This clone appeared once. This rearrangement joins TRBV9 to TRBJ1-2; 7 bases are a match to TRBD1. Germline CDR1 is SGDLS and CDR2 is YYNGEE. Trimming removed 0 bases from V and 7 bases from J; junction bases left unmatched: 9. CDR3 length: 15 residues. CDR3 amino acids: CASSVGEGALAGYTF. The CDR3 DNA is TGTGCCAGCAGCGTAGGGGAGGGGGCATTGGCTGGCTACACCTTC.

This chain connects TRBV28 to TRBJ2-2; D may correspond to TRBD1 or TRBD2 (5 bases each). Germline lookup yields CDR1 MDHEN and CDR2 SYDVKM. Between the trimmed V and J ends, which lost 4 bases and 1 base, there was a span of 10 bases. This CDR3 has 15 residues. The CDR3 loop reads CASSSTGRNTGELFF. Written as DNA, the CDR3 is TGTGCCAGCAGTTCGACGGGACGGAACACCGGGGAGCTGTTTTTT.

This clone was observed a handful of times. Mismatch with germline at one junction end may stem from a read error. This sequence joins TRBV25-1 and TRBJ1-2; D gene ambiguous. This CDR3 spans 16 amino acids. CDR1 and CDR2 (germline): MGHDK, SYGVNS. The CDR3 here is CASSEFGLTAKYGYTF. The CDR3 DNA sequence: TGTGCCAGCAGTGAATTCGGGTTAACAGCTAAGTATGGCTACACCTTC.

The chain has TRBV19 and TRBJ2-5; unclear D gene. The DNA end is a closer match to TRBJ2-7, so the J assignment may be wrong. CDR3 length equals 12 residues. Germline lookup yields CDR1 LNHDA and CDR2 SQIVND (reference sequence). The CDR3 is CASSMNPYEQYF. CDR3 bases: TGTGCCAGTAGTATGAACCCCTACGAGCAGTACTTC.

This clone was seen a few times. This sequence joins TRBV27 and TRBJ2-1; D call uncertain. Trimming removed 0 bases at V and 7 bases at J, with 4 bases between. Per germline, CDR1 MNHEY and CDR2 SMNVEV (reference sequence). The CDR3 extends over 12 amino acids. Written as DNA, the CDR3 is TGTGCCAGCAGTTTATCGAGGAATGAGCAGTTCTTC. It translates to CASSLSRNEQFF.

The chain employs TRBV27 and TRBJ2-7, with 7 bases fitting TRBD2. V shed 6 bases, J shed 2 bases, and the junction held 4 bases outside the gene matches. This CDR3 is 13 amino acids long. Germline V gene lookup returns CDR1 MNHEY and CDR2 SMNVEV (reference sequence). The CDR3 coding sequence is TGTGCCAGCAGCCTAGCGGATACCTACGAGCAGTACTTC. Translated, it gives CASSLADTYEQYF.

This rearrangement joins TRBV30 to TRBJ2-7, with unresolved D. The V gene's germline CDR1 is GTSNPN and CDR2 SVGIG (reference sequence). The CDR3 length is 15 residues. Between the trimmed V and J ends, which lost 1 base and 4 bases, there was a span of 17 bases. CDR3 nucleotides: TGTGCCTGGAGTGACCCTTGGGCAGGACGGTACGAGCAGTACTTC. This translates into CAWSDPWAGRYEQYF. Looking up the rest from reference TRBV30 and TRBJ2-7 gives the full variable domain: SQTIHQWPATLVQPVGSPLSLECTVEGTSNPNLYWYRQAAGRGLQLLFYSVGIGQISSEVPQNLSASRPQDRQFILSSKKLLLSDSGFYLCAWSDPWAGRYEQYFGPGTRLTVT.

This clone was counted only a few times. The chain uses TRBV7-2 and TRBJ1-4; a weak D match, TRBD1 (5 bases). V was trimmed by 4 bases and J by 13 bases, leaving 13 bases between them. Germline values: CDR1 SGHTA, CDR2 FQGNSA. This CDR3 has 12 residues. CDR3 residues: CASSSGPRGLFF. The CDR3, as DNA: TGTGCCAGCAGCTCGGGACCCCGGGGACTGTTTTTT.

This clone was counted once. This rearrangement joins TRBV2 to TRBJ2-1; the match to TRBD2 covers 12 bases. The junction had 8 bases not matched to a gene; V was cut back by 4 bases and J by 10 bases. Germline V gives CDR1 SNHLY, CDR2 FYNNEI. The CDR3 has 15 residues. As DNA, the CDR3 is TGTGCCAGCAGTGTGGCTAGCGGGAGGGTTGGCGAGCAGTTCTTC. Amino acids: CASSVASGRVGEQFF.

The chain has TRBV5-6 and TRBJ2-7, with 14 bases matching TRBD2. Germline CDR1 is SGHDT and CDR2 is YYEEEE. V lost 4 bases to trimming and J lost 3 bases; unmatched junction nucleotides: 6. CDR3 length: 16 residues. CDR3 sequence: CASSPGLAGAGYEQYF. The CDR3 coding sequence is TGTGCCAGCAGCCCGGGACTAGCGGGAGCCGGCTACGAGCAGTACTTC.

The chain carries TRBV27 and TRBJ1-4, with a tentative D call TRBD1 (6 bases). This CDR3 is 16 amino acids long. Trimming shortened V by 5 bases and J by 5 bases, and 18 bases separated the two germline ends. Per the germline V gene, CDR1 is MNHEY and CDR2 is SMNVEV (reference sequence). CDR3 loop: CASSLGAGNTNEKLFF. The CDR3 DNA reads as TGTGCCAGCAGTCTGGGGGCGGGGAATACAAATGAAAAACTGTTTTTT.

This sequence joins TRBV2 and TRBJ2-5; D remains unclear. Trimming removed 6 bases at V and 0 bases at J, with 2 bases between. This CDR3 has 11 residues. Germline CDR1 is SNHLY and CDR2 is FYNNEI. The CDR3 nucleotides read TGTGCCAGCAGGGACCAAGAGACCCAGTACTTC. This translates into CASRDQETQYF.

The chain joins TRBV2 to TRBJ1-5; a weak D match, TRBD1 (6 bases). The CDR3 is 14 amino acids. V was clipped by 6 bases and J by 3 bases, with 12 bases between them. The germline CDR1 and CDR2 sequences are SNHLY and FYNNEI. The CDR3 nucleotides are TGTGCCAGCAGAGATTACAGGGACAATCAGCCCCAGCATTTT. Amino acids: CASRDYRDNQPQHF.

V usage is TRBV19 and J usage is TRBJ2-7, with D perhaps being TRBD1 or TRBD2 (5 bases each). From germline, CDR1 is LNHDA and CDR2 SQIVND (reference sequence). This CDR3 is built from 13 residues. V was trimmed by 3 bases and J by 6 bases, leaving 12 bases between them. DNA for the CDR3: TGTGCCAGTAGTATGGCGCAGGGACGCGAGCAGTACTTC. This gives the protein CASSMAQGREQYF.

This clone has just a few counts. The chain couples TRBV7-9 to TRBJ1-1; D gene ambiguous. V lost 0 bases, J lost 0 bases, and 11 bases lay in between. Germline V gene lookup returns CDR1 SEHNR and CDR2 FQNEAQ (reference sequence). This CDR3 comprises 16 residues. This chain's CDR3 is CASSLATASMNTEAFF. The CDR3 DNA follows: TGTGCCAGCAGCTTAGCCACAGCTAGCATGAACACTGAAGCTTTCTTT. Full variable domain (outside the CDR3, taken from reference TRBV7-9 and TRBJ1-1): DTGVSQNPRHKITKRGQNVTFRCDPISEHNRLYWYRQTLGQGPEFLTYFQNEAQLEKSRLLSDRFSAERPKGSFSTLEIQRTEQGDSAMYLCASSLATASMNTEAFFGQGTRLTVV.

The DNA of the CDR3 is TGTGCCAGCAGTGATGTGGGGCGTAGCTATGGCTACACCTTC. It specifies CASSDVGRSYGYTF. V and J are TRBV28 and TRBJ1-2; D might be TRBD1 (5 bases). Germline V gene lookup returns CDR1 MDHEN and CDR2 SYDVKM. The CDR3 spans 14 residues. The germline V and J ends were trimmed by 5 bases and 4 bases, with 14 bases remaining between them.

V gene TRBV2 combines with J gene TRBJ1-5; D uncertain. CDR1 SNHLY and CDR2 FYNNEI come from the germline V gene. This CDR3 is built from 15 residues. Trimming left V 1 base short and J 2 bases short, with 9 bases between. CDR3 nucleotide sequence: TGTGCCAGCAGTGAAGACCCCCCGGGCAATCAGCCCCAGCATTTT. The encoded protein is CASSEDPPGNQPQHF.

This sequence joins TRBV7-9 and TRBJ2-7; unclear D gene. V was cut by 5 bases and J by 4 bases, with 12 bases left in between. The V gene's germline CDR1 is SEHNR and CDR2 FQNEAQ (reference sequence). The CDR3 runs 13 residues. The CDR3 loop reads CASSPSVGYEQYF. The CDR3 DNA follows: TGTGCCAGCAGCCCCTCCGTTGGGTACGAGCAGTACTTC. The full variable domain, with the rest looked up from reference TRBV7-9 and TRBJ2-7, is DTGVSQNPRHKITKRGQNVTFRCDPISEHNRLYWYRQTLGQGPEFLTYFQNEAQLEKSRLLSDRFSAERPKGSFSTLEIQRTEQGDSAMYLCASSPSVGYEQYFGPGTRLTVT.

As for this clone: Other nucleotide sequences in the sample specify the same CDR3. This sequence joins TRBV9 and TRBJ2-5; D gene unclear. The CDR3 spans 12 residues. Trimming removed 3 bases from V and 2 bases from J, with 5 bases in between. Germline values: CDR1 SGDLS, CDR2 YYNGEE. CDR3 in DNA: TGTGCCAGCAGCGCAAATCAAGAGACCCAGTACTTC. Amino acid sequence: CASSANQETQYF.

The rearrangement joins TRBV19 to TRBJ1-5; no clear D. Deletions cut 3 bases from V and 2 bases from J, with 14 bases between. The CDR3 runs to 16 residues. The germline V gene encodes CDR1 LNHDA and CDR2 SQIVND (reference sequence). Here the CDR3 DNA reads TGTGCCAGTAGTATTTTGGGGAACAGACGCAATCAGCCCCAGCATTTT. This encodes CASSILGNRRNQPQHF.